Following are 18 T cell receptor beta chains from one sample sequenced in a study of T cell responses to AZD1222 COVID-19 vaccine. TCRdb keeps only in-frame clones here, not all; method: immunoSEQ multiplex PCR. This sample yields about 99,000 clones, of which approximately 88% are seen a single time; 20% belongs to the top ten. The sequencing used peripheral blood, collected on day 0 of AZD1222 vaccination. All receptors derive from an adult in good health.

CDR3 sequence (DNA): TGTGCCTTCTATCGACTAGAAGCAGATACGCAGTATTTT. The encoded protein is CAFYRLEADTQYF. The J gene is TRBJ2-3, the V gene TRBV30, with D possibly TRBD2 on 6 matching bases. The CDR3 has 13 amino acids. Trimming stripped 7 bases from V and 4 bases from J, with 15 bases between. Germline V CDR1 and CDR2: GTSNPN, SVGIG (reference sequence).

The chain uses TRBV12-3 or TRBV12-4 and TRBJ1-1; D is undetermined. This CDR3 comprises 13 residues. V lost 2 bases and J 0 bases, leaving 4 bases between the germline ends. Here the CDR3 reads CASSLRVNTEAFF. CDR3 nucleotides: TGTGCCAGCAGTTTAAGGGTGAACACTGAAGCTTTCTTT.

The chain joins TRBV3-1 (or the pseudogene TRBV3-2) to TRBJ1-1; D is perhaps TRBD1 (5 bases). The CDR3 is made up of 15 amino acids. Trimming removed 0 bases from V and 1 base from J, with 9 bases in between. Germline-derived CDR1 and CDR2 are LGHDT and YNNKEL (reference sequence). The CDR3 coding sequence is TGTGCCAGCAGCCAAGAGGGGGGAGGGAACACTGAAGCTTTCTTT. Its translation is CASSQEGGGNTEAFF.

The V call is TRBV28, the J call TRBJ2-2; 11 bases map to TRBD2. Germline trimming cut 7 bases from V and 5 bases from J; bases unmatched to any gene: 12. This CDR3 contains 17 residues. Germline CDR1 MDHEN, CDR2 SYDVKM. In DNA, the CDR3 is TGTGCCAGCATAGGGACTAGCGGCAAGAGGTCAACCGGGGAGCTGTTTTTT. This sequence encodes CASIGTSGKRSTGELFF. The complete variable domain, with remaining parts taken from reference TRBV28 and TRBJ2-2, reads DVKVTQSSRYLVKRTGEKVFLECVQDMDHENMFWYRQDPGLGLRLIYFSYDVKMKEKGDIPEGYSVSREKKERFSLILESASTNQTSMYLCASIGTSGKRSTGELFFGEGSRLTVL.

The chain employs TRBV6-2 or TRBV6-3 and TRBJ2-7; D call uncertain. There are 11 residues in the CDR3. The V and J ends lost 2 bases and 6 bases respectively, with 5 bases between them. CDR1 is MNHEY, CDR2 SVGEGT, per germline. The CDR3 coding sequence is TGTGCCAGCAGTTACCGGACCGAGCAGTACTTC. It is translated as CASSYRTEQYF.

This sequence joins TRBV28 and TRBJ1-1; no definite D call. Trimming removed 7 bases at V and 1 base at J, with 7 bases between. The germline gives CDR1 MDHEN, CDR2 SYDVKM. This CDR3 region has 12 residues. Here the CDR3 reads CASTPRNTEAFF. The CDR3, as DNA: TGTGCCAGCACCCCGAGGAACACTGAAGCTTTCTTT.

This chain joins TRBV10-3 and TRBJ2-1; 9 bases align to TRBD2. With V trimmed by 10 bases and J by 7 bases, 11 bases remained unmatched. The CDR3 contains 14 residues. In germline, CDR1 is ENHRY, CDR2 SYGVKD. The CDR3, as DNA: TGTGCCACTCAACTAGCGGGTGGAAAAAATGAGCAGTTCTTC. Translation gives CATQLAGGKNEQFF.

This rearrangement joins TRBV28 to TRBJ1-2; 12 bases are a match to TRBD1. Unmatched junction bases numbered 3, after V lost 4 bases and J lost 3 bases. The CDR3 length is 15 residues. Germline loops: CDR1 MDHEN, CDR2 SYDVKM. CDR3 amino acids: CASSSGQGAHYGYTF. CDR3 nucleotides: TGTGCCAGCAGTTCGGGACAGGGGGCTCACTATGGCTACACCTTC.

This chain connects TRBV28 to TRBJ2-7; a weak D match, TRBD2 (6 bases). With 2 bases removed from V and 3 bases from J, the gap between germline ends came to 11 bases. Germline V gene sequence: CDR1 MDHEN, CDR2 SYDVKM. The CDR3 contains 14 residues. CDR3 coding DNA: TGTGCCAGCAGTTTAGCGGGACCTAACTACGAGCAGTACTTC. As protein: CASSLAGPNYEQYF.

The genes are TRBV18 and TRBJ1-1; 8 bases map to TRBD1. This CDR3 is built from 15 residues. Germline values: CDR1 KGHSH, CDR2 LQKENI. J gave up 6 bases and V 2 bases, and 8 bases lay outside the gene matches. The CDR3 loop reads CASSPRQGAGAEAFF. The CDR3 DNA reads TGTGCCAGCTCACCAAGGCAGGGGGCTGGCGCTGAAGCTTTCTTT.

The rearrangement links TRBV27 to TRBJ1-2; the match to TRBD1 covers 7 bases. This CDR3 spans 17 amino acids. After removal of 6 bases from V and 0 bases from J, the junction contained 13 bases not matched to a gene. The germline V gene has CDR1 MNHEY and CDR2 SMNVEV (reference sequence). CDR3 in DNA: TGTGCCAGCAGCTACCTTTCCGGGACAGTCGCTAACTATGGCTACACCTTC. Encoded protein: CASSYLSGTVANYGYTF.

The chain uses TRBV30 and TRBJ1-4; possibly TRBD1 for D (5 bases). The CDR3 is made up of 16 amino acids. V lost 2 bases and J 1 base, leaving 14 bases between the germline ends. In germline, CDR1 is GTSNPN, CDR2 SVGIG (reference sequence). The CDR3: CAWSPLGEGTNEKLFF. CDR3 coding DNA: TGTGCCTGGAGTCCTTTGGGGGAAGGAACTAATGAAAAACTGTTTTTT.

The sample holds a few counts of this clone. This chain joins TRBV2 and TRBJ1-1; a weak D match, TRBD1 (6 bases). CDR3 length: 11 amino acids. Germline V gives CDR1 SNHLY, CDR2 FYNNEI. V shed 8 bases and J shed 5 bases, with 9 bases lying between them. The CDR3 nucleotides are TGTGCCAGCGGGAGGGGGACTGAAGCTTTCTTT. It is translated as CASGRGTEAFF.

This sequence joins TRBV28 and TRBJ2-1, with D possibly matching TRBD1 (7 bases). CDR3 length: 16 amino acids. The V gene's germline CDR1 is MDHEN and CDR2 SYDVKM. V was shortened by 5 bases and J by 3 bases, with 17 bases between the two germline ends. The chain's CDR3 is CASSNLEGAYYNEQFF. The CDR3 bases are TGTGCCAGCAGTAACCTGGAGGGGGCCTACTACAATGAGCAGTTCTTC. Using reference TRBV28 and TRBJ2-1 for the parts outside the CDR3, the full variable domain is DVKVTQSSRYLVKRTGEKVFLECVQDMDHENMFWYRQDPGLGLRLIYFSYDVKMKEKGDIPEGYSVSREKKERFSLILESASTNQTSMYLCASSNLEGAYYNEQFFGPGTRLTVL.

As concerns this clone: A junction boundary mismatches the germline segment, possibly from a read error. The chain uses TRBV7-9 and TRBJ2-2, with D hard to call. There are 14 residues in the CDR3. The germline gives CDR1 SEHNR, CDR2 FQNEAQ (reference sequence). The CDR3: CASSLDLNIGELFF. CDR3 nucleotide sequence: TGTGCCAGCAGCTTAGACTTAAACATCGGGGAGCTGTTTTTT.

The V gene is TRBV7-2, the J gene TRBJ2-1; D gene ambiguous. The CDR3 totals 16 residues. CDR1 is SGHTA and CDR2 is FQGNSA in the germline V gene. Between the trimmed V and J ends, which lost 4 bases and 2 bases, there was a span of 15 bases. Written as DNA, the CDR3 is TGTGCCAGCAGCTCCCAAGGATCTGTTCCCTACAATGAGCAGTTCTTC. Protein: CASSSQGSVPYNEQFF. The whole variable domain, filled in from reference TRBV7-2 and TRBJ2-1, reads GAGVSQSPSNKVTEKGKDVELRCDPISGHTALYWYRQSLGQGLEFLIYFQGNSAPDKSGLPSDRFSAERTGGSVSTLTIQRTQQEDSAVYLCASSSQGSVPYNEQFFGPGTRLTVL.

The V call is TRBV6-5, the J call TRBJ2-7; D is unclear. V was trimmed by 6 bases and J by 2 bases, leaving 17 bases between them. Germline CDR1 MNHEY, CDR2 SVGAGI. The CDR3 spans 15 residues. The CDR3 reads CASRPLTGVTYEQYF. In nucleotides, the CDR3 is TGTGCCAGCAGGCCCCTTACGGGTGTAACCTACGAGCAGTACTTC.

The chain is built from TRBV9 and TRBJ2-7; D is unresolved. In germline, CDR1 is SGDLS, CDR2 YYNGEE. The ends were cut back, 0 bases at V and 4 bases at J, with 8 bases in the middle. The length of the CDR3 is 13 residues. CDR3 residues: CASSVGPIYEQYF. For the CDR3, the DNA is TGTGCCAGCAGCGTAGGGCCTATATACGAGCAGTACTTC. Full variable domain (outside the CDR3, taken from reference TRBV9 and TRBJ2-7): DSGVTQTPKHLITATGQRVTLRCSPRSGDLSVYWYQQSLDQGLQFLIQYYNGEERAKGNILERFSAQQFPDLHSELNLSSLELGDSALYFCASSVGPIYEQYFGPGTRLTVT.